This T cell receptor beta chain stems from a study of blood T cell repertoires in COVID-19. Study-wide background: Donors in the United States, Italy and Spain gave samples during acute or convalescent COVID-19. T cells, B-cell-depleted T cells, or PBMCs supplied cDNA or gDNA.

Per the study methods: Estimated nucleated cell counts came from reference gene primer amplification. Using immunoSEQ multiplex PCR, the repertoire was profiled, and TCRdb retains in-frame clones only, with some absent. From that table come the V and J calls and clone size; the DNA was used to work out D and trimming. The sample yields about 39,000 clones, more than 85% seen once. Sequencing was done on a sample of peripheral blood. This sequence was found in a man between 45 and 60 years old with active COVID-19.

For the CDR3, the DNA is TGTGCCAGCAGTCCTGCCGGCTATGGCTACACCTTC. Translation: CASSPAGYGYTF. The chain combines TRBV6-5 with TRBJ1-2; unclear D gene. This CDR3 spans 12 amino acids. V was clipped by 5 bases and J by 4 bases, with 8 bases between them. Germline assignment: CDR1 MNHEY and CDR2 SVGAGI.